These 13 T cell receptor beta chains came from one sample sequenced in a study of blood T cell repertoires in COVID-19. Sequenced by immunoSEQ multiplex PCR; TCRdb stores in-frame clones only, minus some. The data hold 100,000 to 150,000 clones, with more than 70% observed a single time. Sequenced material: peripheral blood. Receptors originate from a human donor in a cohort sampled during active COVID-19.

The chain combines TRBV2 with TRBJ2-3, with 12 bases aligning to TRBD2. CDR3 size: 15 residues. In germline, CDR1 is SNHLY, CDR2 FYNNEI. J was trimmed by 3 bases and V by 7 bases; bases with no gene match: 5. CDR3 region: CASTPGTSGTDTQYF. CDR3 nucleotide sequence: TGTGCCAGCACACCCGGGACTAGCGGGACAGATACGCAGTATTTT.

This chain uses TRBV5-4 with TRBJ2-6, with a tentative D call TRBD1 (5 bases). This CDR3 is 16 amino acids long. Germline CDR1 reads SGHNT; CDR2 reads YYREEE (reference sequence). Deletions cut 3 bases from V and 1 base from J, with 11 bases between. In nucleotides, the CDR3 is TGTGCCAGCAGCTCCATGGCAGGGTCTGGGGCCAACGTCCTGACTTTC. Translated: CASSSMAGSGANVLTF.

This chain links TRBV3-1 (or the pseudogene TRBV3-2) with TRBJ1-1; the D gene is possibly TRBD1 (6 bases). V was cut by 0 bases and J by 4 bases, with 12 bases left in between. The CDR3 spans 15 residues. The germline V gene encodes CDR1 LGHDT and CDR2 YNNKEL (reference sequence). The CDR3, as DNA: TGTGCCAGCAGCCAAGACAGGGGTTGGGTCACTGAAGCTTTCTTT. It translates to CASSQDRGWVTEAFF.

This rearrangement joins TRBV14 to TRBJ2-7; TRBD2 is a possible D gene (5 bases). In germline, CDR1 is SGHDN, CDR2 FVKESK. The CDR3 spans 16 residues. Trimming removed 0 bases at V and 4 bases at J, with 16 bases between. CDR3 in amino acids: CASSQDSGSQLYEQYF. CDR3 coding DNA: TGTGCCAGCAGCCAAGATTCGGGGAGCCAGCTATACGAGCAGTACTTC.

The genes are TRBV3-1 (or the pseudogene TRBV3-2) and TRBJ2-7, with 7 bases lining up with TRBD1. This CDR3 is built from 18 residues. Per the germline V gene, CDR1 is LGHDT and CDR2 is YNNKEL (reference sequence). The V and J ends lost 1 base and 1 base, in that order; junction bases with no gene match: 13. CDR3 DNA: TGTGCCAGCAGCCAAGGTCCACCCCGGACAGGAGCGTCCTACGAGCAGTACTTC. Translated, it gives CASSQGPPRTGASYEQYF.

This rearrangement joins TRBV27 to TRBJ2-7, with D maybe TRBD1 (6 bases). Germline V gene sequence: CDR1 MNHEY, CDR2 SMNVEV (reference sequence). V was shortened by 6 bases and J by 4 bases, with 13 bases between the two germline ends. CDR3 length: 13 residues. DNA for the CDR3: TGTGCCAGCAGCAGGGGAGTGCGTTACGAGCAGTACTTC. It is translated as CASSRGVRYEQYF.

The rearrangement joins TRBV18 to TRBJ1-1, with TRBD1 matching 8 bases. Germline-derived CDR1 and CDR2 are KGHSH and LQKENI. After removal of 4 bases from V and 2 bases from J, the junction contained 9 bases not matched to a gene. The CDR3 consists of 16 residues. The CDR3: CASSLSGTGPNTEAFF. In DNA form, the CDR3 reads TGTGCCAGCTCACTATCCGGGACAGGCCCTAACACTGAAGCTTTCTTT. Together with reference TRBV18 and TRBJ1-1, the CDR3 gives the full variable domain: NAGVMQNPRHLVRRRGQEARLRCSPMKGHSHVYWYRQLPEEGLKFMVYLQKENIIDESGMPKERFSAEFPKEGPSILRIQQVVRGDSAAYFCASSLSGTGPNTEAFFGQGTRLTVV.

The chain carries TRBV18 and TRBJ2-1, with 9 bases lining up with TRBD2. CDR3 length equals 16 residues. V shed 5 bases and J 4 bases; nucleotides not matched to a gene: 9. In germline, CDR1 is KGHSH, CDR2 LQKENI. The DNA for the CDR3 is TGTGCCAGCTCATCAGATAGCGGGGGAGAATACAATGAGCAGTTCTTC. Its translation is CASSSDSGGEYNEQFF.

DNA for the CDR3: TGTGCCAGCAGCGAGAGGAAAGGCACTTTAAATCCCTACGAGCAGTACTTC. This translates into CASSERKGTLNPYEQYF. V usage is TRBV7-2 and J usage is TRBJ2-7; no clear D. The V gene's germline CDR1 is SGHTA and CDR2 FQGNSA. Between the trimmed V and J ends, which lost 5 bases and 2 bases, there was a span of 22 bases. The CDR3 is 17 residues long.

The CDR3 DNA is TGTGCCAGCAGCGTGACGGGACTAGCGGGGTCTGAGCAGTTCTTC. It yields the protein CASSVTGLAGSEQFF. This chain joins TRBV9 and TRBJ2-1; 13 bases map to TRBD2. CDR1 SGDLS and CDR2 YYNGEE come from the germline V gene. The CDR3 runs 15 residues. The J segment lost 9 bases and the V segment lost 2 bases, leaving 5 bases of the junction unmatched. Supplemented by reference TRBV9 and TRBJ2-1, the full variable domain reads DSGVTQTPKHLITATGQRVTLRCSPRSGDLSVYWYQQSLDQGLQFLIQYYNGEERAKGNILERFSAQQFPDLHSELNLSSLELGDSALYFCASSVTGLAGSEQFFGPGTRLTVL.

The CDR3 nucleotides are TGTGCCAGCAGCTTAGTTGGGTGGGGCCGCGATGAAAAACTGTTTTTT. Protein product: CASSLVGWGRDEKLFF. This rearrangement joins TRBV7-9 to TRBJ1-4; weak D call: TRBD1 (5 bases). CDR3 length: 16 residues. V was pared by 1 base and J by 6 bases, with 15 bases between. Germline-derived CDR1 and CDR2 are SEHNR and FQNEAQ (reference sequence).

V is TRBV30 and J is TRBJ2-3, with TRBD2 matching 7 bases. CDR1 is GTSNPN, CDR2 SVGIG, per germline (reference sequence). V shed 5 bases and J 1 base; nucleotides not matched to a gene: 9. There are 15 residues in the CDR3. This chain's CDR3 is CAWGRRAGGTDTQYF. In nucleotides, the CDR3 is TGTGCCTGGGGTCGCAGGGCGGGAGGCACAGATACGCAGTATTTT.

The chain couples TRBV7-9 to TRBJ1-4; TRBD1 aligns across 10 bases. Trimming at V came to 5 bases and at J to 7 bases, leaving 4 bases not matched to a gene. This CDR3 has 14 residues. CDR1 is SEHNR, CDR2 FQNEAQ, per germline (reference sequence). CDR3 DNA sequence: TGTGCCAGCAGCCCCGACAGGGGGCCTGAAAAACTGTTTTTT. This encodes CASSPDRGPEKLFF.